The T cell receptor beta chain described here comes from a study of shared T cell receptors in the human thymus. Assay used: immunoSEQ multiplex PCR; TCRdb lists only in-frame clones, some missing. The sample contains 700,000 to 750,000 clones, 80% to 90% of which appear only once. The germline V gene encodes CDR1 SGHRS and CDR2 YFSETQ. Unmatched junction bases numbered 6, after V lost 0 bases and J lost 1 base. This CDR3 comprises 19 residues. The same sample was also used in a study of human thymus T cells. That paper notes: The donors were infants in Finland with congenital heart defects, otherwise immunologically healthy. Thymic and blood repertoires appeared to carry a bias in their V and J gene usage. Among unrelated individuals, related research reported thymic repertoires that overlapped highly.

The source of this sequence is a girl under three years old with a congenital heart defect. J is TRBJ2-6 and V is TRBV5-1; 11 nucleotides align to TRBD1. Source material: thymocytes. CDR3: CASSLVDGQGASGANVLTF. DNA for the CDR3: TGCGCCAGCAGCTTGGTCGATGGACAGGGGGCATCTGGGGCCAACGTCCTGACTTTC.